The clone carrying this T cell receptor (beta chain) was picked up many times. The antigen remains undetermined. The authors made cDNA by 5'RACE with 10-nucleotide random UMIs. TCRdb recomputed calls from the 5' RACE reads with MiXCR, one row per CDR3 protein. This sample has 20,000 to 25,000 distinct CDR3 sequences, with about 13% found just once. This sample is drawn from a study of neurological immune-mediated disorders. V was shortened by 5 bases and J by 11 bases, with 18 bases between the two germline ends. The CDR3 covers 13 residues. CDR1 and CDR2 (germline): SEHNR, FQNEAQ (reference sequence). Notes on the study in general: The greatest TCR clonal expansion occurred in HTLV-1-associated myelopathy and the least in multiple sclerosis, which fell below healthy controls.

The source is an older woman with HTLV-1-associated myelopathy (HAM/TSP). This chain links TRBV7-9 with TRBJ1-1, with TRBD1 as a possible D gene (6 bases). Material for sequencing was PBMCs. The CDR3 loop reads CASSLEGVLRAFF. The CDR3 DNA is TGTGCCAGCAGCCTTGAGGGGGTGTTAAGGGCTTTCTTT.